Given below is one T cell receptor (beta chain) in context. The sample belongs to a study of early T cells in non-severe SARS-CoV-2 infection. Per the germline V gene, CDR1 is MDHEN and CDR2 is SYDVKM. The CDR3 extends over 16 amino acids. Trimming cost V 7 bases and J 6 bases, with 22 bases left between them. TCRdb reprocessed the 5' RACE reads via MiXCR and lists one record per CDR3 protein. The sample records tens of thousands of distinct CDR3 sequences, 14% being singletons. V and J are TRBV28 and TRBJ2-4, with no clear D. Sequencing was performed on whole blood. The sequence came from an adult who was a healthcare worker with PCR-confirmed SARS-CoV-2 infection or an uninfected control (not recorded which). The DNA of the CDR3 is TGTGCCAGCACTCCCTCCTATGGCCGTCCAGCAAACATTCAGTACTTC. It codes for CASTPSYGRPANIQYF.